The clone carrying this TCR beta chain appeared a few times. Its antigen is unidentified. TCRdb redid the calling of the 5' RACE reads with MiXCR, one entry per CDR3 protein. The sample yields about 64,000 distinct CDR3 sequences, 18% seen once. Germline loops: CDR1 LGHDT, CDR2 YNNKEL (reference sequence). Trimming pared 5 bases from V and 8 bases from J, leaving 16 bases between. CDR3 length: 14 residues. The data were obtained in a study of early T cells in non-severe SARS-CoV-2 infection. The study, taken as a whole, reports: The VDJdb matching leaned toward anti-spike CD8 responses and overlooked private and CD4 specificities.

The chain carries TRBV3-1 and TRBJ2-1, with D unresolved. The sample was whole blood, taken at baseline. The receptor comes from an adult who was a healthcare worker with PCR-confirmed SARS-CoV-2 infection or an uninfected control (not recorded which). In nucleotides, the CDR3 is TGTGCCAGCAGCGAAGGTGTATTTATCGATGAGCAGTTCTTC. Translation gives CASSEGVFIDEQFF.